What follows describes a single T cell receptor beta chain. Antigen specificity is unknown. The CDR3 consists of 14 residues. Germline values: CDR1 MNHNY, CDR2 SVGAGI (reference sequence). Trimming left V 0 bases short and J 2 bases short, with 8 bases between. The sample is drawn from a study of T cells in localized non-small cell lung cancer. Sequencing used immunoSEQ multiplex PCR; TCRdb keeps in-frame clones, though not all of them. The sample lists 25,000 to 35,000 clones, about four fifths occurring once. Study-wide results and limits: A denser population of T cells in blood accompanied longer overall survival.

The sequence came from a male donor at least 60 years old with stage III squamous cell lung carcinoma. This rearrangement joins TRBV6-6 to TRBJ2-7; D is uncertain. The source material was peripheral blood, sampled before any cancer treatment. The CDR3 sequence is CASSYSGNTYEQYF. The CDR3 nucleotides are TGTGCCAGCAGTTACTCTGGGAATACCTACGAGCAGTACTTC.